A selection of T cell receptor beta chains follows, all from one sample in a study of blood T cells in healthy people across ages. Each CDR3 protein gets one entry after TCRdb re-called the 5' RACE reads with MiXCR. Among roughly 1.9 million distinct CDR3 sequences listed, roughly two fifths were seen once. The sample comprised blood. The origin of the receptors is a human donor in good health. Both conserved end residues are part of each CDR3. D genes are given only for firm matches. The listing skips clone size in some rows; elsewhere it reads once, few, many or a size class.

few,TRBJ2-1,15,TRBD2,TRBV7-2,TGTGCCAGCAGCCTGGGGGGGGGAACCAACAATGAGCAGTTCTTC,CASSLGGGTNNEQFF
NA,TRBJ1-1,15,TRBD1,TRBV7-2,TGTGCCAGCAGCCCTACCGGGACAGAGAACACTGAAGCTTTCTTT,CASSPTGTENTEAFF
NA,TRBJ1-1,15,TRBD1,TRBV5-1,TGCGCCAGCAGCTCCGACAGGGGGATGAACACTGAAGCTTTCTTT,CASSSDRGMNTEAFF
few,TRBJ1-2,14,NA,TRBV6-1,TGTGCCAGCAGTCTTAGAGACGGAAGCTATGGCTACACCTTC,CASSLRDGSYGYTF
NA,TRBJ1-1,15,NA,TRBV3-1,TGTGCCAGCAGCCACCCCGAAGGAGGGGTGTCTGAAGCTTTCTTT,CASSHPEGGVSEAFF
few,TRBJ2-1,13,NA,TRBV5-1,TGCGCCAGCAGCTTGGCCATTGGAAATGAGCAGTTCTTC,CASSLAIGNEQFF
few,TRBJ1-2,13,TRBD1,TRBV27,TGTGCCAGCAGTGAGACAGGGGCCTATGGCTACACCTTC,CASSETGAYGYTF
NA,TRBJ1-1,13,TRBD1,TRBV27,TGTGCCAGCAGTGTCAGGGGGGTTGGTGAAGCTTTCTTT,CASSVRGVGEAFF
NA,TRBJ2-7,14,NA,TRBV19,TGTGCCAGTAGTATGAGGGCAGGGAAAGTCGAGCAGTACTTC,CASSMRAGKVEQYF
NA,TRBJ1-2,13,NA,TRBV6-6,TGTGCCAGCAGTTACTTACAGGGTTATGGCTACACCTTC,CASSYLQGYGYTF
NA,TRBJ1-2,13,TRBD1,TRBV20-1,TGCAGTGCTAACATTAGGGGGCACTATGGCTACACCTTC,CSANIRGHYGYTF
NA,TRBJ2-3,17,NA,TRBV5-5,TGTGCCAGCGAGCTTGGAATTGATAGGGGATGGACAGATACGCAGTATTTT,CASELGIDRGWTDTQYF
many,TRBJ2-3,15,TRBD2,TRBV7-2,TGTGCCAGCAGCCCAGCGGGGGATTTCACAGATACGCAGTATTTT,CASSPAGDFTDTQYF
NA,TRBJ2-5,18,TRBD2,TRBV3-1,TGTGCCAGCAGCCAAGATTGGGGATGGAGCGGGGGGAAGGAGACCCAGTACTTC,CASSQDWGWSGGKETQYF
once,TRBJ2-7,16,TRBD2,TRBV18,TGTGCCAGCTCACCACTACCACTAGCGGGGGTCTACGAGCAGTACTTC,CASSPLPLAGVYEQYF
NA,TRBJ2-5,16,NA,TRBV5-1,TGCGCCAGCAGCTTGACAGGGCAGACCCCCCAAGAGACCCAGTACTTC,CASSLTGQTPQETQYF
NA,TRBJ2-2,12,NA,TRBV5-1,TGCGCCAGCAGCTTGCACGTTGGGGAGCTGTTTTTT,CASSLHVGELFF
NA,TRBJ1-2,14,TRBD1,TRBV5-6,TGTGCCAGCAGCTGGGGGACAGGGACCGGTGGCTACACCTTC,CASSWGTGTGGYTF
many,TRBJ2-1,14,NA,TRBV4-3,TGCGCCAGCAGCCCTCGGAACAGACGGAATGAGCAGTTCTTC,CASSPRNRRNEQFF
many,TRBJ2-1,14,NA,TRBV10-3,TGTGCCATCAGTGGACGAGGAGGCGCCCTGGAGCAGTTCTTC,CAISGRGGALEQFF
NA,TRBJ2-7,15,NA,TRBV6-1,TGTGCCAGCAGTGCTCGGGGGGCCCACTCCTACGAGCAGTACTTC,CASSARGAHSYEQYF
few,TRBJ1-1,13,NA,TRBV29-1,TGCAGCGTTGAAGGGTTTTACGGCACTGAAGCTTTCTTT,CSVEGFYGTEAFF
NA,TRBJ1-5,16,TRBD1,TRBV5-1,TGCGCCAGCAGCGCAGGGACAGGGGGCGAGGATCAGCCCCAGCATTTT,CASSAGTGGEDQPQHF
NA,TRBJ1-1,12,NA,TRBV27,TGTGCCAGCTGGAGGTATGGGCTTGAAGCTTTCTTT,CASWRYGLEAFF
NA,TRBJ1-5,13,TRBD1,TRBV7-2,TGTGCCAGCAGCTTAAGGGACAGTCAGCCCCAGCATTTT,CASSLRDSQPQHF
few,TRBJ2-7,15,TRBD1,TRBV5-1,TGCGCCAGCAGCGCCCGGACAGGGGGTCTCCACGAGCAGTACTTC,CASSARTGGLHEQYF
NA,TRBJ2-3,16,NA,TRBV7-2,TGTGCCAGCAGCCAATCCCACTGGGAGAGGACAGATACGCAGTATTTT,CASSQSHWERTDTQYF
NA,TRBJ1-1,13,NA,TRBV10-3,TGTGCCATCAGTGAGTGGATGAACACTGAAGCTTTCTTT,CAISEWMNTEAFF
few,TRBJ1-2,12,NA,TRBV12-5,TGTGCTAGTGGTTTCCCCGGCAGCCGCTACACCTTC,CASGFPGSRYTF
NA,TRBJ1-6,19,NA,TRBV6-5,TGTGCCAGCAGTTTGAACCTACAGGGATTTGGCTCCTATAATTCACCCCTCCACTTT,CASSLNLQGFGSYNSPLHF
few,TRBJ1-1,12,NA,TRBV29-1,TGCAGCGGGGGGAGGAGGGACACTGAAGCTTTCTTT,CSGGRRDTEAFF
once,TRBJ2-3,11,NA,TRBV12-3/TRBV12-4,TGTGCCAGCAGTAAGGTAGATGCGCAGTATTTT,CASSKVDAQYF
NA,TRBJ2-1,10,NA,TRBV6-1,TGTGCCAGCAGTGAAAACAAGCAGTTCTTC,CASSENKQFF
few,TRBJ2-7,16,NA,TRBV4-3,TGCGCCAGCAGCCCGACAGTGCTGGGCCCCCGGTACGAGCAGTACTTC,CASSPTVLGPRYEQYF
NA,TRBJ2-3,17,TRBD2,TRBV7-6,TGTGCCAGCAGCTTAACTAGCGGGGGGGCCAACACAGATACACAGTATTTT,CASSLTSGGANTDTQYF
NA,TRBJ2-1,16,NA,TRBV7-2,TGTGCCAGCAGCATGGCCGGGACTCGATCCTACAATGAGCAGTTCTTC,CASSMAGTRSYNEQFF
NA,TRBJ1-6,15,TRBD1,TRBV11-3,TGTGCCAGCAGCTTAGAAGAGGCAGGGGGCAAAACTATCCACTTT,CASSLEEAGGKTIHF